Below, 25 T cell receptor beta chains from the same sample are listed, as sequenced in a study of vaccination and CD4 T cells after COVID-19. The antigens of these receptors remain unknown. The Oncomine TCR Beta short-read assay was applied to DNA of cultured CD4+ T cells. TCRdb processed the PCR reads anew with MiXCR; each CDR3 protein has one entry. Among 10,000 to 15,000 distinct CDR3 sequences listed, approximately 53% were seen once. Treatment indicated: roughly ten-day PBMC culture with coronavirus spike peptide pools or control peptides (ViraFEST assay). Input material: CD4+ T cells from blood, cultured in vitro. The receptor set was obtained from a human donor who had recovered from COVID-19.

The rearrangement links TRBV19 to TRBJ1-2, with 7 bases lining up with TRBD1. V dropped 10 bases and J dropped 6; count of bases not matched to a gene: 14. There are 14 residues in the CDR3. CDR1 and CDR2 (germline): LNHDA, SQIVND (reference sequence). CDR3: CATGGRGLGNGYTF. In DNA, the CDR3 is TGTGCCACCGGCGGAAGGGGGCTGGGGAATGGCTACACCTTC.

The rearrangement joins TRBV2 to TRBJ2-7; D gene unclear. Germline CDR1 and CDR2: SNHLY and FYNNEI. This CDR3 comprises 13 residues. Trimming cost V 6 bases and J 3 bases, with 12 bases left between them. The CDR3 DNA sequence: TGTGCCAGCAGGGATGATTTAAGCTACGAGCAGTACTTC. Amino acid sequence: CASRDDLSYEQYF.

The sample holds a few counts of this clonotype. The chain is built from TRBV2 and TRBJ1-5; 7 bases map to TRBD1. This CDR3 is built from 14 residues. V gave up 6 bases and J gave up 4 bases; unmatched junction bases: 6. The germline gives CDR1 SNHLY, CDR2 FYNNEI. The CDR3 region is CASRGRTGNQPQHF. For the CDR3, the DNA is TGTGCCAGCAGGGGTCGGACAGGAAATCAGCCCCAGCATTTT.

The V call is TRBV6-2 or TRBV6-3, the J call TRBJ1-1; D gene uncertain. The CDR3 sequence is 13 residues long. V shed 2 bases and J shed 4 bases, with 8 bases lying between them. Germline CDR1 MNHEY, CDR2 SVGEGT. CDR3 sequence: CASSYEGLTEAFF. CDR3 nucleotide sequence: TGTGCCAGCAGTTACGAAGGGCTCACTGAAGCTTTCTTT.

V gene TRBV7-2 combines with J gene TRBJ1-5; D not certain. CDR1 is SGHTA and CDR2 is FQGNSA in the germline V gene. The CDR3 contains 14 residues. V dropped 2 bases and J dropped 1 base, with 6 bases sitting between them. The CDR3 region has the DNA TGTGCCAGCAGCTTACGTTTGAGCAATCAGCCCCAGCATTTT. Translation gives CASSLRLSNQPQHF.

The chain has TRBV27 and TRBJ1-1; maybe TRBD1 (5 bases). The CDR3 is 14 amino acids. Germline assignment: CDR1 MNHEY and CDR2 SMNVEV (reference sequence). V was cut by 5 bases and J by 5 bases, with 15 bases left in between. For the CDR3, the DNA is TGTGCCAGCAGTGACCCGGGGGTGGGAACTGAAGCTTTCTTT. It is translated as CASSDPGVGTEAFF.

The chain carries TRBV19 and TRBJ2-1; D is unresolved. The CDR3 consists of 15 residues. V lost 5 bases, J lost 2 bases, and 13 bases lay in between. In germline, CDR1 is LNHDA, CDR2 SQIVND (reference sequence). Here the CDR3 reads CASSARSIPYNEQFF. CDR3 DNA: TGTGCCAGTAGTGCCCGGTCGATACCCTACAATGAGCAGTTCTTC.

J is TRBJ1-1 and V is TRBV20-1; D not resolved. The CDR3 is 12 amino acids. CDR1 is DFQATT, CDR2 SNEGSKA, per germline (reference sequence). V was cut by 5 bases and J by 10 bases, with 17 bases left in between. Written as DNA, the CDR3 is TGCAGTGCTCGACCTCCGGGCGGCGGAGCTTTCTTT. Translation: CSARPPGGGAFF.

The rearrangement links TRBV2 to TRBJ2-7; D possibly uses TRBD1 or TRBD2 (6 bases each). With 6 bases removed from V and 3 bases from J, the gap between germline ends came to 15 bases. The CDR3 runs to 14 residues. CDR1 and CDR2 (germline): SNHLY, FYNNEI. CDR3 sequence reads: CASRPQGGIYEQYF. DNA for the CDR3: TGTGCCAGCAGACCACAGGGAGGTATCTACGAGCAGTACTTC. Combining the CDR3 with reference TRBV2 and TRBJ2-7 gives the whole variable domain EPEVTQTPSHQVTQMGQEVILRCVPISNHLYFYWYRQILGQKVEFLVSFYNNEISEKSEIFDDQFSVERPDGSNFTLKIRSTKLEDSAMYFCASRPQGGIYEQYFGPGTRLTVT.

This chain joins TRBV25-1 and TRBJ2-3, with a tentative D call TRBD2 (6 bases). The V gene's germline CDR1 is MGHDK and CDR2 SYGVNS. This CDR3 region has 11 residues. V shed 8 bases and J shed 5 bases, with 8 bases lying between them. The CDR3: CASGGLDTQYF. CDR3 bases: TGTGCCAGCGGAGGGTTAGATACGCAGTATTTT.

The chain links TRBV20-1 to TRBJ2-1; TRBD1 might be the D (6 bases). CDR3 length: 15 amino acids. The germline CDR1 and CDR2 sequences are DFQATT and SNEGSKA (reference sequence). The V gene lost 8 bases and the J gene lost 0 bases, with 17 bases spanning the gap. Written as DNA, the CDR3 is TGCAGTACAAATCTCGGGACAAGCTCCTACAATGAGCAGTTCTTC. Its protein is CSTNLGTSSYNEQFF.

V gene TRBV30 combines with J gene TRBJ1-1; D is perhaps TRBD1 (5 bases). V dropped 2 bases and J dropped 8 bases, with 9 bases sitting between them. Germline assignment: CDR1 GTSNPN and CDR2 SVGIG (reference sequence). The CDR3 totals 11 residues. The CDR3 bases are TGTGCCTGGAGTTTGTGGGGCGAAGCTTTCTTT. It translates to CAWSLWGEAFF.

The sample holds a few counts of this clonotype. V and J are TRBV7-8 and TRBJ2-7, with D unclear. The V and J ends lost 2 bases and 0 bases respectively, with 8 bases between them. CDR3 length equals 14 residues. Germline lookup yields CDR1 SGHVS and CDR2 FQNEAQ. The CDR3 sequence: CASSLRIDSYEQYF. The CDR3 DNA is TGTGCCAGCAGCTTAAGGATTGACTCCTACGAGCAGTACTTC.

V usage is TRBV27 and J usage is TRBJ2-5; 8 bases match TRBD1. V shed 6 bases and J 5 bases; nucleotides not matched to a gene: 11. The CDR3 consists of 15 residues. The germline V gene encodes CDR1 MNHEY and CDR2 SMNVEV (reference sequence). The CDR3 bases are TGTGCCAGCAGGGGAGGTCAGGGGGCTCGGGAGACCCAGTACTTC. Translation: CASRGGQGARETQYF.

This clonotype came up a few times. This chain connects TRBV20-1 to TRBJ2-3, with D possibly TRBD2 on 7 matching bases. V lost 1 base and J lost 4, with 15 bases in between. The CDR3 sequence is 15 residues long. From germline, CDR1 is DFQATT and CDR2 SNEGSKA (reference sequence). The CDR3 DNA reads as TGCAGTGCTAGAGGCGGAGGGGGGGCCCCAGATACGCAGTATTTT. It translates to CSARGGGGAPDTQYF.

The CDR3 region is CASSQTSGSQYEQYF. As DNA, the CDR3 is TGTGCCAGCAGCCAAACTAGCGGGAGCCAGTACGAGCAGTACTTC. The genes are TRBV4-2 and TRBJ2-7; 11 positions agree with TRBD2. Unmatched junction bases numbered 4, after V lost 2 bases and J lost 4 bases. The CDR3 length is 15 residues. Germline V gene sequence: CDR1 LGHNA, CDR2 YNFKEQ.

The V and J genes are TRBV6-1 and TRBJ1-6; D is unclear. Germline values: CDR1 MNHNS, CDR2 SASEGT. Trimming stripped 8 bases from V and 8 bases from J, with 13 bases between. This CDR3 has 13 amino acids. The CDR3 DNA reads as TGTGCCAGCCGCCGGCTGGAGGATTCACCCCTCCACTTT. It yields the protein CASRRLEDSPLHF.

The chain recombines TRBV30 with TRBJ1-1; D ambiguous. Germline V gene data show CDR1 as GTSNPN and CDR2 as SVGIG (reference sequence). Trimming stripped 3 bases from V and 0 bases from J, with 8 bases between. The CDR3 is 13 amino acids. DNA of the CDR3: TGTGCCTGGAGAATGCGCGTGAACACTGAAGCTTTCTTT. Protein: CAWRMRVNTEAFF.

This chain connects TRBV20-1 to TRBJ2-1, with D hard to call. This CDR3 has 10 amino acids. Germline CDR1 and CDR2: DFQATT and SNEGSKA (reference sequence). V was pared by 2 bases and J by 7 bases, with 3 bases between. The CDR3 sequence is CSARSNEQFF. CDR3 in DNA: TGCAGTGCTAGAAGTAATGAGCAGTTCTTC.

There are a few counts of this clonotype. The rearrangement uses TRBV27 and TRBJ1-1, with 10 positions matching TRBD1. Trimming removed 4 bases from V and 4 bases from J; junction bases left unmatched: 0. The CDR3 spans 13 residues. Germline CDR1 reads MNHEY; CDR2 reads SMNVEV (reference sequence). The CDR3 sequence is CASSWDRGTEAFF. In DNA form, the CDR3 reads TGTGCCAGCAGTTGGGACAGGGGCACTGAAGCTTTCTTT.

The rearrangement joins TRBV27 to TRBJ1-1, with a weak D call TRBD1 (5 bases). Germline values: CDR1 MNHEY, CDR2 SMNVEV (reference sequence). The V end lost 0 bases, the J end lost 0 bases, and 11 bases lay between the germline ends. This CDR3 has 16 amino acids. Here the CDR3 reads CASSLSIVRVNTEAFF. In nucleotides, the CDR3 is TGTGCCAGCAGTTTATCGATCGTCAGGGTGAACACTGAAGCTTTCTTT.

In its sample, this clonotype was seen once. The chain joins TRBV10-3 to TRBJ1-2; D may be TRBD1 (6 bases). The CDR3 loop spans 12 amino acids. The germline V gene has CDR1 ENHRY and CDR2 SYGVKD. The V gene lost 7 bases and the J gene lost 5 bases, with 11 bases spanning the gap. As DNA, the CDR3 is TGTGCCATCACCCGAGGGGGGTATGGCTACACCTTC. Its translation is CAITRGGYGYTF.

This clonotype was observed a few times. V and J are TRBV7-2 and TRBJ2-3; 10 positions match TRBD1. Germline CDR1 SGHTA, CDR2 FQGNSA. Germline trimming cut 4 bases from V and 3 bases from J; bases unmatched to any gene: 10. The CDR3 sequence is 17 residues long. Here the CDR3 reads CASSSRGVGQGTDTQYF. Written as DNA, the CDR3 is TGTGCCAGCAGCTCCCGGGGTGTGGGACAGGGGACAGATACGCAGTATTTT.

The V and J genes are TRBV6-1 and TRBJ2-3; no reliable D call. There are 14 residues in the CDR3. Germline CDR1 is MNHNS and CDR2 is SASEGT. V lost 8 bases and J lost 0, with 12 bases in between. The CDR3 region is CASVLMASTDTQYF. CDR3 in DNA: TGTGCCAGCGTCTTGATGGCTAGCACAGATACGCAGTATTTT.

A few counts support this clonotype. The J gene is TRBJ2-7, the V gene TRBV7-2; the D is unclear. Germline CDR1 is SGHTA and CDR2 is FQGNSA. V shed 1 base and J shed 5 bases, with 6 bases lying between them. The CDR3 contains 12 residues. DNA for the CDR3: TGTGCCAGCAGCTTAGTTCCCCACGAGCAGTACTTC. Its translation is CASSLVPHEQYF.